This T cell receptor (beta chain) was identified during a study of T cell responses to AZD1222 COVID-19 vaccine. Germline V gene data show CDR1 as LGHNA and CDR2 as YNFKEQ. The length of the CDR3 is 14 residues. The V and J ends lost 6 bases and 1 base respectively, with 9 bases between them. TCRdb keeps only in-frame clones here, not all; method: immunoSEQ multiplex PCR. The repertoire holds 150,000 or so clones, with 90% as singletons. This sample comprised peripheral blood, obtained 28 days after the second AZD1222 dose. The TCR sequence derives from an adult who received the AZD1222 COVID-19 vaccine. The chain links TRBV4-2 to TRBJ2-2; D might be TRBD1 (5 bases). The DNA for the CDR3 is TGTGCCAGCAGACTCGACAGGAACACCGGGGAGCTGTTTTTT. Residues: CASRLDRNTGELFF.